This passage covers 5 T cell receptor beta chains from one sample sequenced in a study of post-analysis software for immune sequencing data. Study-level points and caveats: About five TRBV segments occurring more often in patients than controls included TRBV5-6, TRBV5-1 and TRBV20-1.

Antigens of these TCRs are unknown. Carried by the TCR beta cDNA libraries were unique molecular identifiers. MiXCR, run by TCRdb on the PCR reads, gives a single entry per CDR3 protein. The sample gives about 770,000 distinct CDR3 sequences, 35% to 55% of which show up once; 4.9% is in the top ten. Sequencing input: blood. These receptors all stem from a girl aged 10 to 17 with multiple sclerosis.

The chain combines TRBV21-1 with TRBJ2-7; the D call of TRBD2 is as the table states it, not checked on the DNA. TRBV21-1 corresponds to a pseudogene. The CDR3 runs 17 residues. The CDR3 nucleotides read TGTGCCAGCAGCAAAAGCTCAAGGCGGGAGGGTCTTTACGAGCAGTACTTC. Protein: CASSKSSRREGLYEQYF.

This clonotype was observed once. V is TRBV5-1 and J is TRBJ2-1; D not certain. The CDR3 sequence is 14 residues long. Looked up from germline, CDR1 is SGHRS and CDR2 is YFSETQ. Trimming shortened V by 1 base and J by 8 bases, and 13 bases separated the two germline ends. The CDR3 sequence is CASSLTSFRDEQFF. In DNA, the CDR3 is TGCGCCAGCAGCTTGACATCTTTTAGGGATGAGCAGTTCTTC. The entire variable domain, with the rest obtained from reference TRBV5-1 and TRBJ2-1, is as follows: KAGVTQTPRYLIKTRGQQVTLSCSPISGHRSVSWYQQTPGQGLQFLFEYFSETQRNKGNFPGRFSGRQFSNSRSEMNVSTLELGDSALYLCASSLTSFRDEQFFGPGTRLTVL.

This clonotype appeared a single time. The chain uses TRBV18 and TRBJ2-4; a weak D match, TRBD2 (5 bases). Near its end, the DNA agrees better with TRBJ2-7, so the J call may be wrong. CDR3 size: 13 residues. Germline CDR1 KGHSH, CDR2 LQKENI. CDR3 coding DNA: TGTGCCAGCTCACCCGGACTCTCTGCCGAGCAGTACTTC. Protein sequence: CASSPGLSAEQYF.

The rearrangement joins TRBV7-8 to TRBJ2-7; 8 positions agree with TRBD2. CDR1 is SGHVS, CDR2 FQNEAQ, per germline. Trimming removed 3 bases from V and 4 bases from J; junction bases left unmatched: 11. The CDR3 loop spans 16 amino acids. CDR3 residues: CASSLARGGASYEQYF. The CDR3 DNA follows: TGTGCCAGCAGCTTGGCCCGGGGGGGCGCATCGTACGAGCAGTACTTC.

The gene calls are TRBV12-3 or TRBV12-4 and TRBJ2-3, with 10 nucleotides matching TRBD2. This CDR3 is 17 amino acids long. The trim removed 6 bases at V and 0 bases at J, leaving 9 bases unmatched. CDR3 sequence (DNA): TGTGCCAGCAGCGCGAGGACTAGCGGTACTAGCACAGATACGCAGTATTTT. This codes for CASSARTSGTSTDTQYF.